One sample yielded the 14 T cell receptor beta chains listed below, sequenced in a study of blood T cells in healthy people across ages (dated by TCRdb to the mid-2010s). The method was 5' RACE. Sequencing was performed on an Illumina HiSeq 2500. The second PCR ran for about 6 to 12 cycles and used a J-beta primer mix along with a sample-barcoded 5' primer. Clones were called with MiXCR by TCRdb after fastp trimmed the public reads at Q25, and only in-frame beta chains were retained. Each CDR3 protein gets just one entry, which takes the most common genes and DNA from the rows behind it. This sample lists around 1,600,000 distinct CDR3 sequences; approximately 42% were detected once. The ten largest clonotypes hold more than 4% of the sample. The sequenced sample was blood. Receptors were obtained from a woman aged 18-35 years in good health.

The genes are TRBV12-3 or TRBV12-4 and TRBJ2-7; D remains ambiguous. V lost 5 bases, J lost 0 bases, and 8 bases lay in between. CDR3 length: 13 amino acids. The DNA for the CDR3 is TGTGCCAGCAGTCCGGACGACTCCTACGAGCAGTACTTC. Its protein is CASSPDDSYEQYF.

The J gene is TRBJ2-7, the V gene TRBV19; D unresolved. V lost 5 bases and J lost 3, with 17 bases in between. The CDR3 is made up of 15 amino acids. CDR1 LNHDA and CDR2 SQIVND come from the germline V gene (reference sequence). The CDR3 coding sequence is TGTGCCAGTAGTCTGGCAGATGGCTCTATCTACGAGCAGTACTTC. It encodes CASSLADGSIYEQYF.

This rearrangement joins TRBV7-2 to TRBJ1-2, with 12 bases identical to TRBD1. This CDR3 comprises 17 residues. Germline CDR1 reads SGHTA; CDR2 reads FQGNSA. Losses at the gene ends were 1 base for V and 4 bases for J; bases not matched to a gene: 7. The CDR3 DNA is TGTGCCAGCAGCTTAGACTTGGGACAGGGGGCGGTCTATGGCTACACCTTC. It specifies CASSLDLGQGAVYGYTF.

This clonotype was detected only a few times. The J gene is TRBJ2-4, the V gene TRBV4-1, with D possibly being TRBD2 (5 bases). The CDR3 is made up of 17 amino acids. Trimming stripped 0 bases from V and 0 bases from J, with 12 bases between. Germline CDR1 MGHRA, CDR2 YSYEKL. CDR3 nucleotide sequence: TGCGCCAGCAGCCAAGAAGAGGGCACTCTAGCCAAAAACATTCAGTACTTC. Translating it yields CASSQEEGTLAKNIQYF.

This clonotype was counted between two and nine times. The chain uses TRBV12-3 or TRBV12-4 and TRBJ1-6; 8 nucleotides agree with TRBD1. The CDR3 is 14 amino acids. V lost 6 bases to trimming and J lost 7 bases; unmatched junction nucleotides: 5. The CDR3: CASRDRGVNSPLHF. The CDR3, as DNA: TGTGCCAGCAGAGACAGGGGTGTGAATTCACCCCTCCACTTT.

The chain carries TRBV7-9 and TRBJ1-2; tentatively, D is TRBD1 (6 bases). Per germline, CDR1 SEHNR and CDR2 FQNEAQ (reference sequence). The CDR3 is 16 residues long. The V and J ends lost 1 base and 2 bases respectively, with 14 bases between them. The CDR3 coding sequence is TGTGCCAGCAGCTTAGGGGTCGCAGGGGAAAACTATGGCTACACCTTC. This gives the protein CASSLGVAGENYGYTF.

A word on this clonotype: A read error may account for a junction end that differs from germline. This chain uses TRBV20-1 with TRBJ2-7; maybe TRBD2 (6 bases). CDR3 length: 14 residues. Looked up from germline, CDR1 is DFQATT and CDR2 is SNEGSKA (reference sequence). The CDR3 region is CSARGASADYEQYF. The CDR3 DNA follows: TGCAGTGCCAGAGGTGCTAGCGCGGACTACGAGCAGTACTTC.

This clonotype was found a few times. In DNA form, the CDR3 reads TGTGCCAGCAGCTTTCCGGGACAGGGTTCCGGAGAGACCCAGTACTTC. Translated: CASSFPGQGSGETQYF. V usage is TRBV7-2 and J usage is TRBJ2-5, with 9 nucleotides matching TRBD1. Per germline, CDR1 SGHTA and CDR2 FQGNSA. CDR3 length: 16 amino acids. J gave up 4 bases and V 3 bases, and 9 bases lay outside the gene matches.

This clonotype was seen many times. CDR3 nucleotides: TGTGCCATCAGTGTGAGGGGTGTCACAGATACGCAGTATTTT. This gives the protein CAISVRGVTDTQYF. The V and J genes are TRBV10-3 and TRBJ2-3; D assignment may be TRBD1 or TRBD2 (5 bases each). Germline CDR1 is ENHRY and CDR2 is SYGVKD. Trimming removed 4 bases at V and 2 bases at J, with 10 bases between. The CDR3 loop spans 14 amino acids.

CDR3 nucleotide sequence: TGTGCCAGCAGCCGACAGGGGGGATACATGAACACTGAAGCTTTCTTT. Its translation: CASSRQGGYMNTEAFF. This chain connects TRBV14 to TRBJ1-1; 9 bases are a match to TRBD1. This CDR3 has 16 residues. CDR1 is SGHDN, CDR2 FVKESK, per germline. V was clipped by 4 bases and J by 0 bases; unmatched bases: 6.

CDR3 sequence (DNA): TGCGCCAGCAGGAATTCGAACACTGAAGCTTTCTTT. It translates to CASRNSNTEAFF. The chain employs TRBV5-1 and TRBJ1-1; D remains ambiguous. The germline V and J ends were trimmed by 5 bases and 1 base, with 6 bases remaining between them. There are 12 residues in the CDR3. Germline CDR1 SGHRS, CDR2 YFSETQ.

V is TRBV30 and J is TRBJ1-1; D is perhaps TRBD1 (5 bases). Germline V gene sequence: CDR1 GTSNPN, CDR2 SVGIG (reference sequence). The CDR3 consists of 15 residues. Trimming cost V 3 bases and J 2 bases, with 16 bases left between them. The CDR3 is CAWREQGAGNTEAFF. The CDR3 DNA reads as TGTGCCTGGAGAGAGCAAGGGGCTGGAAACACTGAAGCTTTCTTT.

This clonotype has just a few counts. V gene TRBV10-3 combines with J gene TRBJ2-3; D remains unclear. The germline V gene has CDR1 ENHRY and CDR2 SYGVKD. CDR3 size: 14 residues. V lost 2 bases and J 2 bases, leaving 8 bases between the germline ends. As DNA, the CDR3 is TGTGCCATCAGTGAGGCCCTTAACACAGATACGCAGTATTTT. Translating it yields CAISEALNTDTQYF.

The chain has TRBV6-2 or TRBV6-3 and TRBJ1-5; D may be TRBD1 (6 bases). This CDR3 is built from 15 residues. V lost 5 bases, J lost 0 bases, and 11 bases lay in between. Germline V lookup: CDR1 MNHEY, CDR2 SVGEGT. The CDR3 loop reads CASSRDKDSNQPQHF. The CDR3 coding sequence is TGTGCCAGCAGTCGGGACAAAGATAGCAATCAGCCCCAGCATTTT.